Shown below are 32 T cell receptor beta chains from a single sample sequenced in a study of blood T cells in healthy people across ages (dated by TCRdb to the mid-2010s). The library came from 5' RACE. This sample was sequenced with an Illumina HiSeq 2500. A second about 7 to 11 cycle PCR used a sample-barcoded 5' primer and a J-beta primer mix. TCRdb cleaned the public reads at Q25 with fastp, built clones with MiXCR and kept in-frame beta chains. Every CDR3 protein is listed once, alongside the most common genes and DNA of its rows. This sample gives some 1.5 million distinct CDR3 sequences in total; 28% of them show up just once. The top ten clones comprise roughly 8.2% of the sample. The sample consisted of blood. These TCRs come from a woman in her twenties or thirties in good health.

With respect to this clonotype: A read error may account for a junction end that differs from germline. The chain employs TRBV12-3 or TRBV12-4 and TRBJ2-7; 8 bases match TRBD1. CDR3 size: 13 residues. The CDR3 coding sequence is TGTGTCAGCAGTTTAGCCACAGGGGGCGAGCAGTACTTC. Its translation is CVSSLATGGEQYF.

Comments on this clonotype: At one end, the junction sequence differs from germline, possibly due to a read error. The CDR3 sequence: CSAREGQTSGGVEQVF. In DNA form, the CDR3 reads TGCAGTGCTAGAGAGGGCCAAACTAGCGGGGGGGTTGAGCAGGTCTTC. The chain is built from TRBV20-1 and TRBJ2-1; 13 positions agree with TRBD2. The CDR3 contains 16 residues. Germline V gene data show CDR1 as DFQATT and CDR2 as SNEGSKA (reference sequence).

This clonotype showed up just a few times. The rearrangement joins TRBV12-3 or TRBV12-4 to TRBJ2-2, with D unresolved. The CDR3 sequence is 15 residues long. The ends were cut back, 6 bases at V and 1 base at J, with 12 bases in the middle. The CDR3: CASRPQTVNTGELFF. The CDR3 coding sequence is TGTGCCAGCAGACCCCAGACGGTGAACACCGGGGAGCTGTTTTTT.

This clonotype was seen a single time. The rearrangement links TRBV7-6 to TRBJ2-1; D may be TRBD1 or TRBD2 (5 bases each). The CDR3 consists of 13 residues. V was pared by 4 bases and J by 9 bases, with 13 bases between. In germline, CDR1 is SGHVS, CDR2 FNYEAQ. In DNA, the CDR3 is TGTGCCAGCAGCTCCACGATGGGGACTGAGCAGTTCTTC. It codes for CASSSTMGTEQFF.

The chain employs TRBV7-9 and TRBJ2-1; 8 nucleotides line up with TRBD2. The V gene's germline CDR1 is SEHNR and CDR2 FQNEAQ (reference sequence). This CDR3 has 15 amino acids. Trimming cost V 6 bases and J 0 bases; bases outside gene matches: 4. In nucleotides, the CDR3 is TGTGCCAGCAGGAGCGGGGGCGGCTCCTACAATGAGCAGTTCTTC. As protein: CASRSGGGSYNEQFF. Supplemented by reference TRBV7-9 and TRBJ2-1, the full variable domain reads DTGVSQNPRHKITKRGQNVTFRCDPISEHNRLYWYRQTLGQGPEFLTYFQNEAQLEKSRLLSDRFSAERPKGSFSTLEIQRTEQGDSAMYLCASRSGGGSYNEQFFGPGTRLTVL.

This clonotype was found a few times. V usage is TRBV28 and J usage is TRBJ2-3, with 8 positions matching TRBD1. This CDR3 region has 16 residues. Germline V gives CDR1 MDHEN, CDR2 SYDVKM. After removal of 4 bases from V and 1 base from J, the junction contained 7 bases not matched to a gene. CDR3 residues: CASSSGQGDRTDTQYF. In DNA form, the CDR3 reads TGTGCCAGCAGTTCAGGACAGGGAGACCGCACAGATACGCAGTATTTT.

The sample holds a few counts of this clonotype. The chain combines TRBV5-6 with TRBJ2-1; 10 nucleotides agree with TRBD2. The junction had 11 bases not matched to a gene; V was cut back by 6 bases and J by 5 bases. Germline V gene sequence: CDR1 SGHDT, CDR2 YYEEEE. The CDR3 totals 16 residues. The CDR3 here is CASIFKWTSGNNEQFF. CDR3 DNA: TGTGCCAGCATCTTCAAATGGACTAGCGGCAACAATGAGCAGTTCTTC.

This clonotype was seen a handful of times. The gene calls are TRBV7-2 and TRBJ1-1, with 8 bases aligning to TRBD1. V was pared by 5 bases and J by 1 base, with 9 bases of the junction left unmatched. The germline V gene encodes CDR1 SGHTA and CDR2 FQGNSA. This CDR3 comprises 16 residues. CDR3 sequence: CASSLPSGQGNTEAFF. The CDR3 DNA reads as TGTGCCAGCAGCCTTCCCTCCGGACAGGGGAACACTGAAGCTTTCTTT.

This clonotype occurred a few times. The chain is built from TRBV7-9 and TRBJ2-7; the match to TRBD1 covers 7 bases. The CDR3 runs to 14 residues. Germline CDR1 reads SEHNR; CDR2 reads FQNEAQ (reference sequence). V was pared by 5 bases and J by 5 bases, with 9 bases of the junction left unmatched. CDR3 protein: CASSHMDRPHEQYF. For the CDR3, the DNA is TGTGCCAGCAGCCATATGGACAGGCCCCACGAGCAGTACTTC.

Comment on this clonotype: A much bigger clone sits one base away, suggesting this may be a read error. The rearrangement links TRBV12-3 or TRBV12-4 to TRBJ2-1; 10 nucleotides align to TRBD2. Trimming took 10 bases from V and 7 from J; bases not matched to a gene: 13. The CDR3 is 15 amino acids. The CDR3 sequence is CANKFQAGGPNEQFF. DNA of the CDR3: TGTGCCAACAAATTCCAAGCGGGAGGGCCGAATGAGCAGTTCTTC.

The sample holds a few counts of this clonotype. The chain has TRBV7-7 and TRBJ1-4, with unresolved D. This CDR3 region has 15 residues. Germline CDR1 SSHAT, CDR2 FNYEAQ (reference sequence). The germline V and J ends were trimmed by 5 bases and 6 bases, with 16 bases remaining between them. The chain's CDR3 is CASSERTRNHEKLFF. The CDR3 DNA follows: TGTGCCAGCAGCGAACGGACTCGAAACCATGAAAAACTGTTTTTT.

The chain is built from TRBV7-9 and TRBJ2-1; 8 nucleotides line up with TRBD1. Per the germline V gene, CDR1 is SEHNR and CDR2 is FQNEAQ (reference sequence). The CDR3 runs 18 residues. With V trimmed by 3 bases and J by 5 bases, 15 bases remained unmatched. The CDR3 DNA is TGTGCCAGCAGCTTGCAGGGGGCAAGGGACTCATCACACAATGAGCAGTTCTTC. Translation: CASSLQGARDSSHNEQFF.

This clonotype was detected ten times or more. The chain joins TRBV3-1 to TRBJ1-2, with D uncertain. The CDR3 covers 14 residues. CDR1 is LGHDT and CDR2 is YNNKEL in the germline V gene (reference sequence). V dropped 2 bases and J dropped 0 bases, with 7 bases sitting between them. This CDR3 is CASSQPGPNYGYTF. CDR3 nucleotide sequence: TGTGCCAGCAGCCAACCAGGACCTAACTATGGCTACACCTTC. The full variable domain, completed using reference TRBV3-1 and TRBJ1-2, is DTAVSQTPKYLVTQMGNDKSIKCEQNLGHDTMYWYKQDSKKFLKIMFSYNNKELIINETVPNRFSPKSPDKAHLNLHINSLELGDSAVYFCASSQPGPNYGYTFGSGTRLTVV.

This clonotype was recorded at least ten times. The chain couples TRBV12-3 or TRBV12-4 to TRBJ2-5; D unclear. This CDR3 spans 13 amino acids. V lost 6 bases to trimming and J lost 2 bases, with 10 bases between them. The CDR3 DNA is TGTGCCAGCAGCTTACCAGAGCAAGAGACCCAGTACTTC. Translating gives CASSLPEQETQYF.

This clonotype was detected a few times. V is TRBV6-1 and J is TRBJ1-6, with D tentatively TRBD1 (5 bases). Between the trimmed V and J ends, which lost 0 bases and 4 bases, there was a span of 10 bases. The CDR3 length is 16 residues. Germline assignment: CDR1 MNHNS and CDR2 SASEGT. The CDR3 DNA is TGTGCCAGCAGTGAAGCTGAGGGACGGTATAATTCACCCCTCCACTTT. Translating gives CASSEAEGRYNSPLHF.

This clonotype turned up a few times. The chain uses TRBV30 and TRBJ2-1; 8 bases are shared with TRBD2. Germline-derived CDR1 and CDR2 are GTSNPN and SVGIG (reference sequence). Unmatched junction bases numbered 4, after V lost 3 bases and J lost 6 bases. The CDR3 is made up of 13 amino acids. CDR3 in amino acids: CAWRVAGTNEQFF. DNA of the CDR3: TGTGCCTGGAGGGTAGCGGGGACCAATGAGCAGTTCTTC.

The V gene is TRBV12-3 or TRBV12-4, the J gene TRBJ2-3; perhaps TRBD1 as D (7 bases). Trimming removed 7 bases at V and 1 base at J, with 15 bases between. The CDR3 length is 15 residues. CDR3 loop: CASTAGQSGTDTQYF. The CDR3 DNA follows: TGTGCCAGCACCGCGGGACAGTCGGGCACAGATACGCAGTATTTT.

This clonotype was seen a few times. Germline and junction disagree at one end, which may indicate a read error. The rearrangement uses TRBV5-5 and TRBJ2-5, with a tentative D call TRBD2 (5 bases). Germline assignment: CDR1 SGHKS and CDR2 YYEKEE (reference sequence). This CDR3 comprises 15 residues. In nucleotides, the CDR3 is TGTGCCAGCATCTTGGTAGCCGGGAACCAAGAGACCCAGTACTTC. This gives the protein CASILVAGNQETQYF.

This clonotype has a handful of counts. The gene calls are TRBV29-1 and TRBJ2-3, with D possibly TRBD1 on 5 matching bases. V was trimmed by 5 bases and J by 1 base, leaving 7 bases between them. The CDR3 consists of 12 residues. The germline V gene has CDR1 SQVTM and CDR2 ANQGSEA. The CDR3 DNA is TGCAGCGTTACACAGGGCACAGATACGCAGTATTTT. Translating it yields CSVTQGTDTQYF.

This clonotype was seen at least ten times. This chain uses TRBV15 with TRBJ2-5; 8 bases fit TRBD1. This CDR3 is 16 amino acids long. V shed 4 bases, J shed 3 bases, and the junction held 10 bases outside the gene matches. CDR1 is LNHNV, CDR2 YYDKDF, per germline (reference sequence). The CDR3 DNA sequence: TGTGCCACCAGCACTACACCGGGACAGGCAAAAGAGACCCAGTACTTC. Encoded protein: CATSTTPGQAKETQYF.

This sequence joins TRBV20-1 and TRBJ2-2; 9 bases match TRBD2. The CDR3 sequence is 14 residues long. CDR1 DFQATT and CDR2 SNEGSKA come from the germline V gene (reference sequence). J lost 9 bases, V lost 3 bases, and 8 bases had no gene match. The CDR3 region is CSARASGDPRELFF. The CDR3 coding sequence is TGCAGTGCTAGGGCTAGCGGGGACCCCCGGGAGCTGTTTTTT.

The J gene is TRBJ2-4, the V gene TRBV28; maybe TRBD2 (5 bases). V was trimmed by 3 bases and J by 0 bases, leaving 9 bases between them. Germline V gene data show CDR1 as MDHEN and CDR2 as SYDVKM. There are 15 residues in the CDR3. Written as DNA, the CDR3 is TGTGCCAGCAGTTTCGGGGTGACAGCCAAAAACATTCAGTACTTC. Translating gives CASSFGVTAKNIQYF.

A remark on this clonotype: A much larger clonotype is one base distant, so this may be a read error. The chain employs TRBV6-5 and TRBJ2-6, with a weak D call TRBD1 (6 bases). CDR3 length equals 15 residues. From germline, CDR1 is MNHEY and CDR2 SVGAGI. The DNA for the CDR3 is TGTGCCAGCAGAAGACAGGCCTCTGGGGCCAGCGTCCTGACTTTC. Translated: CASRRQASGASVLTF.

This clonotype was seen ten or more times. The V and J genes are TRBV7-3 and TRBJ2-7; 9 bases line up with TRBD1. The CDR3 has 18 residues. Germline V gene data show CDR1 as SGHTA and CDR2 as FQGTGA. After removal of 5 bases from V and 0 bases from J, the junction contained 14 bases not matched to a gene. As DNA, the CDR3 is TGTGCCAGCAGCCCCAGTACAGGGGGCGAATCCCGCTCCTACGAGCAGTACTTC. Amino acids: CASSPSTGGESRSYEQYF.

The sample holds many counts of this clonotype. The CDR3 coding sequence is TGCGCCAGCAGCCAGCCCGGGGGGCAGGACTATGGCTACACCTTC. Translated: CASSQPGGQDYGYTF. The chain joins TRBV4-1 to TRBJ1-2, with D possibly matching TRBD1 (6 bases). The germline V and J ends were trimmed by 3 bases and 3 bases, with 14 bases remaining between them. The CDR3 is 15 residues long. Germline V gives CDR1 MGHRA, CDR2 YSYEKL.

The chain uses TRBV20-1 and TRBJ2-5; TRBD1 might be the D (6 bases). Per germline, CDR1 DFQATT and CDR2 SNEGSKA (reference sequence). CDR3 size: 15 residues. V shed 3 bases and J shed 3 bases, with 17 bases lying between them. In DNA, the CDR3 is TGCAGTGCTAGGGAAACAGGGTTGACAAAAGAGACCCAGTACTTC. Protein sequence: CSARETGLTKETQYF.

This chain joins TRBV3-1 and TRBJ1-2; no definite D call. In germline, CDR1 is LGHDT, CDR2 YNNKEL (reference sequence). CDR3 length equals 11 residues. V was shortened by 5 bases and J by 8 bases, with 9 bases between the two germline ends. In DNA, the CDR3 is TGTGCCAGCAGCTACCGGGAAGGCTACACCTTC. The encoded protein is CASSYREGYTF.

The V call is TRBV7-8, the J call TRBJ1-1; D is unresolved. This CDR3 has 13 amino acids. Per the germline V gene, CDR1 is SGHVS and CDR2 is FQNEAQ. V was cut by 5 bases and J by 4 bases, with 11 bases left in between. The CDR3, as DNA: TGTGCCAGCAGCGGAGGCGTCGGCACTGAAGCTTTCTTT. Translated: CASSGGVGTEAFF.

About this clonotype itself: This may be a read error, as it is one base from a much larger clone. The rearrangement links TRBV7-2 to TRBJ2-7, with D perhaps matching TRBD2 (6 bases). This CDR3 has 11 amino acids. V was pared by 8 bases and J by 10 bases, with 15 bases between. Germline V CDR1 and CDR2: SGHTA, FQGNSA. As DNA, the CDR3 is TGTGCCAGCGGCTACGGGAGTACCCAGTACTTC. This translates into CASGYGSTQYF. Variable domain in full (rest from reference TRBV7-2 and TRBJ2-7): GAGVSQSPSNKVTEKGKDVELRCDPISGHTALYWYRQSLGQGLEFLIYFQGNSAPDKSGLPSDRFSAERTGGSVSTLTIQRTQQEDSAVYLCASGYGSTQYFGPGTRLTVT.

This clonotype was counted between two and nine times. This chain uses TRBV7-2 with TRBJ1-3; D gene ambiguous. The CDR3 sequence is 14 residues long. V shed 7 bases and J shed 4 bases, with 14 bases lying between them. The germline V gene has CDR1 SGHTA and CDR2 FQGNSA. This CDR3 reads CASTLVGFGNTIYF. DNA of the CDR3: TGTGCCAGCACCCTCGTCGGGTTCGGAAACACCATATATTTT. The full variable domain, rest sourced from reference TRBV7-2 and TRBJ1-3, is GAGVSQSPSNKVTEKGKDVELRCDPISGHTALYWYRQSLGQGLEFLIYFQGNSAPDKSGLPSDRFSAERTGGSVSTLTIQRTQQEDSAVYLCASTLVGFGNTIYFGEGSWLTVV.

This rearrangement joins TRBV6-6 to TRBJ1-5; D is perhaps TRBD1 (5 bases). The CDR3 consists of 15 residues. V was trimmed by 5 bases and J by 3 bases, leaving 14 bases between them. Germline V gene sequence: CDR1 MNHNY, CDR2 SVGAGI (reference sequence). CDR3 in DNA: TGTGCCAGCAGTAAACAAGGGACGGCCAATCAGCCCCAGCATTTT. As protein: CASSKQGTANQPQHF.

The chain combines TRBV28 with TRBJ2-7; D might be TRBD2 (5 bases). V lost 7 bases and J lost 6, with 19 bases in between. The CDR3 has 14 residues. CDR1 and CDR2 from the germline V gene are MDHEN and SYDVKM. CDR3: CASTTLAPRSEQYF. CDR3 DNA: TGTGCCAGCACGACTTTAGCGCCGCGAAGCGAGCAGTACTTC.